Each of the 27 T cell receptor beta chains below was sequenced from the same sample in a study of CD8+ T cells in alopecia areata. TCR sequencing used cDNA made by reverse transcription of extracted RNA. The assay was immunoSEQ multiplex PCR, and TCRdb's table has in-frame clones only and misses some. The sample has 250,000 to 300,000 clones, 58% seen once. Stated treatment: oral pan-JAK inhibitor, 5-10 mg twice daily. The source was CD4+ T cells sorted from blood, collected at week 24, from a patient treated with tofacitinib. The origin of the receptors is a human donor with alopecia areata.

The chain is built from TRBV30 and TRBJ2-3; 8 bases fit TRBD2. CDR1 is GTSNPN, CDR2 SVGIG, per germline (reference sequence). V trimming: 4 bases; J trimming: 2 bases; junction bases outside the gene matches: 8. The CDR3 is 15 amino acids. CDR3 in DNA: TGTGCCTGGAAGGTTAGCGGGGCATTCACAGATACGCAGTATTTT. Its protein is CAWKVSGAFTDTQYF.

The chain couples TRBV9 to TRBJ2-1; the D gene could be TRBD1 or TRBD2 (5 bases each). V was trimmed by 0 bases and J by 0 bases, leaving 10 bases between them. This CDR3 contains 16 residues. In germline, CDR1 is SGDLS, CDR2 YYNGEE. CDR3 residues: CASSVAGPSSYNEQFF. As DNA, the CDR3 is TGTGCCAGCAGCGTAGCGGGGCCAAGCTCCTACAATGAGCAGTTCTTC. The full variable domain, its missing parts supplied by reference TRBV9 and TRBJ2-1, is DSGVTQTPKHLITATGQRVTLRCSPRSGDLSVYWYQQSLDQGLQFLIQYYNGEERAKGNILERFSAQQFPDLHSELNLSSLELGDSALYFCASSVAGPSSYNEQFFGPGTRLTVL.

The V call is TRBV7-2, the J call TRBJ2-4; 8 bases are shared with TRBD1. The CDR3 loop spans 16 amino acids. V trimming: 4 bases; J trimming: 8 bases; junction bases outside the gene matches: 13. Germline V gene data show CDR1 as SGHTA and CDR2 as FQGNSA. CDR3 coding DNA: TGTGCCAGCAGCTGGGGCCAGGGGGCGCCGGGATACATTCAGTACTTC. Translation gives CASSWGQGAPGYIQYF.

This clone appeared a few times. The V and J genes are TRBV5-1 and TRBJ2-3; the match to TRBD1 covers 10 bases. J lost 2 bases, V lost 3 bases, and 6 bases had no gene match. Germline V lookup: CDR1 SGHRS, CDR2 YFSETQ. This CDR3 region has 16 residues. The CDR3 region has the DNA TGCGCCAGCAGCTCGGACGGGACAGGGGTCACAGATACGCAGTATTTT. As protein: CASSSDGTGVTDTQYF.

The gene calls are TRBV7-9 and TRBJ2-2; D gene ambiguous. This CDR3 region has 15 residues. Trimming removed 1 base from V and 6 bases from J, with 12 bases in between. Germline V gene lookup returns CDR1 SEHNR and CDR2 FQNEAQ (reference sequence). In nucleotides, the CDR3 is TGTGCCAGCAGCTTAGGGGGTCATTTGGCCGGGGAGCTGTTTTTT. Residues: CASSLGGHLAGELFF. Looking up the rest from reference TRBV7-9 and TRBJ2-2 gives the full variable domain: DTGVSQNPRHKITKRGQNVTFRCDPISEHNRLYWYRQTLGQGPEFLTYFQNEAQLEKSRLLSDRFSAERPKGSFSTLEIQRTEQGDSAMYLCASSLGGHLAGELFFGEGSRLTVL.

The chain is built from TRBV2 and TRBJ2-7, with 12 bases lining up with TRBD2. Per the germline V gene, CDR1 is SNHLY and CDR2 is FYNNEI. V was clipped by 6 bases and J by 5 bases; unmatched bases: 14. The length of the CDR3 is 17 residues. CDR3 sequence (DNA): TGTGCCAGCAGCCGCCCCGCCCGGACTAGCGGGGCCCACGAGCAGTACTTC. Translated, it gives CASSRPARTSGAHEQYF. The full variable domain, its missing parts supplied by reference TRBV2 and TRBJ2-7, is EPEVTQTPSHQVTQMGQEVILRCVPISNHLYFYWYRQILGQKVEFLVSFYNNEISEKSEIFDDQFSVERPDGSNFTLKIRSTKLEDSAMYFCASSRPARTSGAHEQYFGPGTRLTVT.

The J gene is TRBJ2-7, the V gene TRBV5-1; the D is unclear. Germline V gene sequence: CDR1 SGHRS, CDR2 YFSETQ. The CDR3 totals 13 residues. Trimming left V 0 bases short and J 5 bases short, with 9 bases between. The chain's CDR3 is CASSLASGNEQYF. CDR3 bases: TGCGCCAGCAGCTTGGCAAGTGGTAACGAGCAGTACTTC.

The chain has TRBV30 and TRBJ1-1; TRBD1 is a possible D gene (5 bases). CDR1 and CDR2 (germline): GTSNPN, SVGIG (reference sequence). Trimming removed 0 bases at V and 10 bases at J, with 12 bases between. The CDR3 is made up of 12 amino acids. The CDR3 DNA follows: TGTGCCTGGAGTGTGGGACCCCAGGGAGCTTTCTTT. This sequence encodes CAWSVGPQGAFF.

This chain connects TRBV10-3 to TRBJ2-1; TRBD2 matches 12 bases. The CDR3 extends over 16 amino acids. In germline, CDR1 is ENHRY, CDR2 SYGVKD. Trimming removed 5 bases from V and 7 bases from J; junction bases left unmatched: 9. This CDR3 reads CAISQLAGGLYNEQFF. CDR3 DNA sequence: TGTGCCATCAGTCAACTAGCGGGGGGACTTTATAATGAGCAGTTCTTC.

This sequence joins TRBV5-4 and TRBJ2-3, with D unresolved. The CDR3 is 14 residues long. V was pared by 8 bases and J by 0 bases, with 13 bases between. Germline-derived CDR1 and CDR2 are SGHNT and YYREEE (reference sequence). CDR3: CASTTDTSTDTQYF. CDR3 sequence (DNA): TGTGCCAGTACTACAGATACTAGCACAGATACGCAGTATTTT. Together with reference TRBV5-4 and TRBJ2-3, the CDR3 gives the full variable domain: ETGVTQSPTHLIKTRGQQVTLRCSSQSGHNTVSWYQQALGQGPQFIFQYYREEENGRGNFPPRFSGLQFPNYSSELNVNALELDDSALYLCASTTDTSTDTQYFGPGTRLTVL.

This clone was seen only a few times. V usage is TRBV9 and J usage is TRBJ2-5; D gene unclear. V was shortened by 0 bases and J by 5 bases, with 11 bases between the two germline ends. CDR3 length: 14 residues. CDR1 is SGDLS and CDR2 is YYNGEE in the germline V gene. The CDR3 nucleotides read TGTGCCAGCAGCGTAGAGGCTAGATGGGAGACCCAGTACTTC. As protein: CASSVEARWETQYF.

The J gene is TRBJ1-2, the V gene TRBV6-1; D remains ambiguous. The germline CDR1 and CDR2 sequences are MNHNS and SASEGT. Trimming took 7 bases from V and 4 from J, leaving 7 bases between them. The CDR3 is 11 residues long. The CDR3 region has the DNA TGTGCCAGCACCGGGATCTATGGCTACACCTTC. Translated, it gives CASTGIYGYTF.

CDR3 sequence (DNA): TGCGCCAGCAGCCAAACGGGGACGGCCGAGCAGTACTTC. Its protein product is CASSQTGTAEQYF. This rearrangement joins TRBV4-3 to TRBJ2-7, with D tentatively TRBD1 or TRBD2 (5 bases each). CDR3 length: 13 amino acids. Looked up from germline, CDR1 is LGHNA and CDR2 is YSLEER. Trimming cost V 2 bases and J 6 bases, with 11 bases left between them.

Comments on this clone: This same CDR3 is encoded by further DNA sequences in the sample. The chain couples TRBV30 to TRBJ1-1, with no clear D. This CDR3 is 12 amino acids long. Germline assignment: CDR1 GTSNPN and CDR2 SVGIG (reference sequence). V was clipped by 3 bases and J by 2 bases, with 7 bases between them. The CDR3 region has the DNA TGTGCCTGGAGCGCCGGTAACACTGAAGCTTTCTTT. Protein: CAWSAGNTEAFF.

This chain links TRBV6-1 with TRBJ2-4, with a possible D match to TRBD1 (6 bases). The CDR3 has 13 residues. CDR1 and CDR2 from the germline V gene are MNHNS and SASEGT. The V end was cut by 5 bases, the J end by 9 bases, with 14 bases between. CDR3 coding DNA: TGTGCCAGCAGTCTCGAGGGGGAAGGCATTCAGTACTTC. It is translated as CASSLEGEGIQYF.

The chain links TRBV5-6 to TRBJ1-3; no firm D call. Germline values: CDR1 SGHDT, CDR2 YYEEEE. The V end was cut by 0 bases, the J end by 0 bases, with 10 bases between. The CDR3 runs 16 residues. This chain's CDR3 is CASSLVAGSSGNTIYF. The CDR3, as DNA: TGTGCCAGCAGCTTGGTTGCCGGAAGCTCTGGAAACACCATATATTTT.

This chain uses TRBV2 with TRBJ2-7; 11 bases line up with TRBD2. V was clipped by 6 bases and J by 2 bases; unmatched bases: 18. CDR1 is SNHLY, CDR2 FYNNEI, per germline. This CDR3 is 19 amino acids long. CDR3 region: CASRSRGTSGNRGAYEQYF. The CDR3 nucleotides are TGTGCCAGCAGGAGCAGGGGGACTAGCGGCAACCGTGGGGCCTACGAGCAGTACTTC.

This clone has more than one count but fewer than ten. The V call is TRBV10-3, the J call TRBJ2-7, with 8 bases lining up with TRBD1. The CDR3 length is 16 residues. Trimming at V came to 0 bases and at J to 3 bases, leaving 7 bases not matched to a gene. Germline V gives CDR1 ENHRY, CDR2 SYGVKD. CDR3 residues: CAISESRNRGYYEQYF. CDR3 DNA sequence: TGTGCCATCAGTGAGTCGCGCAACAGGGGGTACTACGAGCAGTACTTC.

J is TRBJ1-2 and V is TRBV30; possibly TRBD1 for D (6 bases). CDR1 is GTSNPN, CDR2 SVGIG, per germline (reference sequence). The V end was cut by 2 bases, the J end by 8 bases, with 15 bases between. The length of the CDR3 is 13 residues. CDR3 loop: CAWSLRDIGGYTF. The CDR3 DNA is TGTGCCTGGAGTCTCCGGGACATAGGCGGCTACACCTTC.

The count of this clone is one. The V and J genes are TRBV11-2 and TRBJ1-2, with D possibly matching TRBD1 (6 bases). This CDR3 is 13 amino acids long. Trimming took off 4 bases at V and 8 bases at J, with 14 bases between the two ends. Looked up from germline, CDR1 is SGHAT and CDR2 is FQNNGV. CDR3 sequence: CASSSTGRGGYTF. CDR3 in DNA: TGTGCCAGCAGCTCTACAGGGAGGGGAGGCTACACCTTC.

The chain joins TRBV7-9 to TRBJ1-5; no clear D. Per the germline V gene, CDR1 is SEHNR and CDR2 is FQNEAQ (reference sequence). CDR3 length equals 15 residues. The V gene lost 1 base and the J gene lost 1 base, with 8 bases spanning the gap. CDR3 amino acids: CASSLVGESNQPQHF. The CDR3 DNA reads TGTGCCAGCAGCTTAGTGGGCGAAAGCAATCAGCCCCAGCATTTT.

This rearrangement joins TRBV10-3 to TRBJ1-1; no definite D call. The CDR3 extends over 12 amino acids. Germline CDR1 is ENHRY and CDR2 is SYGVKD. V lost 6 bases, J lost 10 bases, and 15 bases lay in between. As DNA, the CDR3 is TGTGCCATCAGCGACGGCCTATATGGAGCTTTCTTT. Protein product: CAISDGLYGAFF.

This rearrangement joins TRBV30 to TRBJ2-7; 9 bases align to TRBD1. Germline CDR1 GTSNPN, CDR2 SVGIG (reference sequence). The CDR3 covers 14 residues. V shed 1 base, J shed 5 bases, and the junction held 6 bases outside the gene matches. CDR3 residues: CAWSGGTGKDEQYF. CDR3 in DNA: TGTGCCTGGAGTGGGGGGACAGGGAAGGACGAGCAGTACTTC.

CDR3 nucleotide sequence: TGCAGCGTAGCTCCGGGGTACGAGCAGTACTTC. This codes for CSVAPGYEQYF. J is TRBJ2-7 and V is TRBV29-1; D perhaps matches TRBD2 (5 bases). Germline CDR1 reads SQVTM; CDR2 reads ANQGSEA. Trimming stripped 6 bases from V and 4 bases from J, with 10 bases between. CDR3 size: 11 residues.

The V gene is TRBV30, the J gene TRBJ2-7; D unresolved. V dropped 3 bases and J dropped 1 base, with 1 base sitting between them. The CDR3 covers 10 residues. From germline, CDR1 is GTSNPN and CDR2 SVGIG (reference sequence). CDR3 sequence (DNA): TGTGCCTGGAGGTCCTACGAGCAGTACTTC. This codes for CAWRSYEQYF.

This clone came up once. This chain connects TRBV30 to TRBJ2-2; TRBD2 aligns across 12 bases. Unmatched junction bases numbered 3, after V lost 4 bases and J lost 6 bases. The CDR3 contains 14 residues. Per the germline V gene, CDR1 is GTSNPN and CDR2 is SVGIG (reference sequence). CDR3 amino acids: CAWKTSGGSGELFF. DNA for the CDR3: TGTGCCTGGAAGACTAGCGGGGGTTCCGGGGAGCTGTTTTTT.

Only a few counts were recorded for this clone. The chain carries TRBV5-1 and TRBJ2-1, with 8 nucleotides matching TRBD2. The CDR3 consists of 15 residues. The trim removed 4 bases at V and 5 bases at J, leaving 8 bases unmatched. Germline loops: CDR1 SGHRS, CDR2 YFSETQ. The CDR3 loop reads CASSRGGINNNEQFF. In DNA, the CDR3 is TGCGCCAGCAGCCGCGGGGGGATCAACAACAATGAGCAGTTCTTC. The variable domain in full, completed from reference TRBV5-1 and TRBJ2-1, reads KAGVTQTPRYLIKTRGQQVTLSCSPISGHRSVSWYQQTPGQGLQFLFEYFSETQRNKGNFPGRFSGRQFSNSRSEMNVSTLELGDSALYLCASSRGGINNNEQFFGPGTRLTVL.